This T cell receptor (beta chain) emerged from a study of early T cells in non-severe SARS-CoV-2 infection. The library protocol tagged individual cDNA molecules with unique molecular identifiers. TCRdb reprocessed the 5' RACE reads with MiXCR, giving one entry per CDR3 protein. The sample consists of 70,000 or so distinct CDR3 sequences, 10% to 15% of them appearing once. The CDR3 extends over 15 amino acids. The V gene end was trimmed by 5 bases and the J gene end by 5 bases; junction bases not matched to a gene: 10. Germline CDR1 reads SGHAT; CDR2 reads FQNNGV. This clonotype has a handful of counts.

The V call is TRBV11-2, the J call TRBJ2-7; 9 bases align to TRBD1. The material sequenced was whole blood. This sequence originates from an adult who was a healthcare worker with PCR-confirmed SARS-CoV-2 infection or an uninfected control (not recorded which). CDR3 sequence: CASSLTGGAFNEQYF. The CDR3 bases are TGTGCCAGCAGCCTAACAGGGGGCGCTTTTAACGAGCAGTACTTC. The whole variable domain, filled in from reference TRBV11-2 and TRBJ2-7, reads EAGVAQSPRYKIIEKRQSVAFWCNPISGHATLYWYQQILGQGPKLLIQFQNNGVVDDSQLPKDRFSAERLKGVDSTLKIQPAKLEDSAVYLCASSLTGGAFNEQYFGPGTRLTVT.